The TCR beta chain under discussion was sequenced for a study of cytomegalovirus exposure and HLA in healthy donors. As to this clone: Its antigen is unknown.

Overall study results and limits: The classifier reportedly diagnosed cytomegalovirus status with high specificity and sensitivity. There were about 160 TCR beta chains listed as cytomegalovirus-associated.

The PCR had 60 Vbeta and 13 Jbeta primers. Sequencing was performed with immunoSEQ multiplex PCR; in TCRdb, only in-frame clones are kept and a portion is missing. Of approximately 160,000 clones listed, 65% to 70% are singletons. Per the germline V gene, CDR1 is MNHNS and CDR2 is SASEGT. This CDR3 region has 15 residues. The junction had 5 bases not matched to a gene; V was cut back by 3 bases and J by 3 bases. This chain connects TRBV6-1 to TRBJ1-5; 7 bases fit TRBD1. The clonotype was recovered from a woman under 30 in good health and CMV-seropositive. The sequenced sample consisted of PBMCs. The CDR3 is CASSEHRGYNQPQHF. Here the CDR3 DNA reads TGTGCCAGCAGTGAGCACAGGGGATACAATCAGCCCCAGCATTTT.